This T cell receptor beta chain was obtained from a study of CXCR3-negative and CXCR3-positive naive CD8 T cells. Whole-study findings and limits: Memory CD8+ cells showed much lower diversity, while both naive subsets displayed comparably high diversity. TRB CDR3s of CXCR3-positive naive cells were more hydrophobic than those of CXCR3-negative naive cells. Cryopreservation partially decreased CXCR3 expression, and most assays used fresh PBMCs.

From germline, CDR1 is SGHRS and CDR2 YFSETQ. This CDR3 is built from 16 residues. Preparation of TRB cDNA libraries relied on 5' RACE carrying UMI labels. TCRdb reanalyzed the 5' RACE reads, giving one entry per CDR3 protein sequence and no DNA. There are some 130,000 distinct CDR3 sequences in the sample, with approximately 0.5% held by the top ten. Of note for this clonotype: Its target is unknown.

The chain joins TRBV5-1 to TRBJ2-3; the TRBD1 assignment by TCRdb is unverifiable without DNA. The receptor was derived from a human donor in good health. Some clones in this sample may be carry-over from other donors' samples. Sequenced: naive CXCR3- CD8+ T cells from blood. Subset indicated: CD45RO-CCR7+CD27+CD95- naive CD8+ T cells lacking CXCR3 (TNR3-). The CDR3 loop reads CASTDSDSAQTDTQYF.